In its sample, the clone carrying this TCR beta chain was seen a few times. The antigen is unknown. The entry originates in a study of CD8 T cells in ankylosing spondylitis. Points from the study as a whole: Seemingly characteristic of ankylosing spondylitis blood was a TCR beta motif consisting of about 8 highly homologous variants. Clones that were linked to disease were CD8+ and were relatively rare in peripheral blood.

The ends were cut back, 4 bases at V and 9 bases at J, with 13 bases in the middle. The CDR3 contains 12 residues. TCRdb re-derived calls from the 5' RACE reads in MiXCR, one entry per CDR3 protein. Among about 180,000 distinct CDR3 sequences listed, around a tenth were seen once. The TCR sequence derives from a female donor with ankylosing spondylitis or in good health (not recorded which). Sequenced: blood, either unsorted or a sorted T cell fraction (not recorded which). The J gene is TRBJ2-7, the V gene TRBV12-3 or TRBV12-4; the D gene is possibly TRBD1 (5 bases). This CDR3 is CASSSGPLGQYF. The CDR3 DNA sequence: TGTGCCAGCAGTTCAGGGCCCCTCGGGCAGTACTTC.